This T cell receptor beta chain was profiled in a study of blood T cell repertoires in COVID-19. As for the study in general: Some COVID-19 samples were acute and others convalescent; all came from the United States, Italy and Spain. PBMCs, B-cell-depleted T cells, or T cells were the source of the cDNA or gDNA that made up the material.

The ends were cut back, 6 bases at V and 0 bases at J, with 12 bases in the middle. Germline assignment: CDR1 MNHEY and CDR2 SVGAGI. CDR3 length: 14 residues. Original handling: Amplification of reference gene primers provided the estimated nucleated cell counts. Data came from immunoSEQ multiplex PCR; TCRdb stores just in-frame clones and leaves some out. That table gives V, J and clone size, and the DNA gave D and trimming. The sample includes some 100,000 clones, approximately 86% of them seen just once. The clonotype comes from a man over 45 with acute or convalescent COVID-19. The gene calls are TRBV6-5 and TRBJ2-7; tentatively, D is TRBD2 (5 bases). Sequencing was done on a sample of peripheral blood. Here the CDR3 reads CASRRIGSSYEQYF. In DNA, the CDR3 is TGTGCCAGCAGAAGGATAGGGAGCTCCTACGAGCAGTACTTC.